This T cell receptor (beta chain) is from a study of early T cells in non-severe SARS-CoV-2 infection. The study, taken as a whole, reports: Database matching using VDJdb favored anti-spike CD8 responses, with private and CD4 specificities left missing.

Each CDR3 protein gets one entry after TCRdb re-called the 5' RACE reads with MiXCR. The sample holds about 94,000 distinct CDR3 sequences, less than 15% seen once. Trimming took 4 bases from V and 4 from J, leaving 14 bases between them. This CDR3 comprises 14 residues. Per the germline V gene, CDR1 is SGDLS and CDR2 is YYNGEE. In the case of this clonotype: The antigen is undetermined.

The source material was whole blood. J is TRBJ2-5 and V is TRBV9, with a possible D match to TRBD2 (5 bases). The receptor comes from an adult who was a healthcare worker with PCR-confirmed SARS-CoV-2 infection or an uninfected control (not recorded which). As DNA, the CDR3 is TGTGCCAGCAGCCCGGGGAGCCAGCCAGAGACCCAGTACTTC. The encoded protein is CASSPGSQPETQYF.